This passage covers 18 T cell receptor beta chains from one sample sequenced in a study of a mutant IDH1 vaccine in newly diagnosed glioma. Libraries were prepared by immunoSEQ multiplex PCR; TCRdb keeps only in-frame clonotypes and omits some of them. Found here are tens of thousands of clones, around 81% of them singletons; the top ten hold around 6.5%. No antigen is known for these receptors. Sample time point: week 23, last vaccination. The content of each vaccine dose was 300 ug of mutant IDH1 20-mer peptide, and topical imiquimod accompanied it. Here the sequenced sample was PBMCs, taken from a glioma patient whose treatment included an IDH1 peptide vaccine. These receptors came from a woman in her thirties or forties with glioma. Some clones in this sample may be carry-over from other donors' samples.

This chain links TRBV10-3 with TRBJ1-4; the D is unclear. The CDR3 has 12 residues. The germline gives CDR1 ENHRY, CDR2 SYGVKD. Between the trimmed V and J ends, which lost 2 bases and 5 bases, there was a span of 3 bases. CDR3 residues: CAISEENEKLFF. In DNA, the CDR3 is TGTGCCATCAGTGAGGAAAATGAAAAACTGTTTTTT.

CDR3 DNA: TGCGCCAGCAGCCCCCGGGGGTCCGACTGGGGGACTGAAGCTTTCTTT. Translation gives CASSPRGSDWGTEAFF. V usage is TRBV23-1 and J usage is TRBJ1-1; maybe TRBD1 (5 bases). TRBV23-1 is given ORF status, its function remaining uncertain. The CDR3 runs to 16 residues. Trimming shortened V by 6 bases and J by 5 bases, and 22 bases separated the two germline ends.

The V and J genes are TRBV18 and TRBJ2-7; D is ambiguous. Trimming cost V 2 bases and J 2 bases, with 10 bases left between them. This CDR3 has 14 amino acids. Germline V lookup: CDR1 KGHSH, CDR2 LQKENI. The CDR3 region has the DNA TGTGCCAGCTCACCAGGGCGAATAGCCTACGAGCAGTACTTC. It is translated as CASSPGRIAYEQYF.

The chain is built from TRBV25-1 and TRBJ2-1; 8 bases map to TRBD2. The J segment lost 4 bases and the V segment lost 2 bases, leaving 7 bases of the junction unmatched. This CDR3 spans 16 amino acids. Germline CDR1 reads MGHDK; CDR2 reads SYGVNS. In nucleotides, the CDR3 is TGTGCCAGCAGTGAAGGGGCGGGAGGTCGTTACAATGAGCAGTTCTTC. As protein: CASSEGAGGRYNEQFF. The complete variable domain, with remaining parts taken from reference TRBV25-1 and TRBJ2-1, reads EADIYQTPRYLVIGTGKKITLECSQTMGHDKMYWYQQDPGMELHLIHYSYGVNSTEKGDLSSESTVSRIRTEHFPLTLESARPSHTSQYLCASSEGAGGRYNEQFFGPGTRLTVL.

The rearrangement uses TRBV6-1 and TRBJ2-7, with D unresolved. The CDR3 has 13 amino acids. V was trimmed by 6 bases and J by 5 bases, leaving 14 bases between them. Germline V CDR1 and CDR2: MNHNS, SASEGT. The CDR3 loop is CASRPFPPNEQYF. DNA for the CDR3: TGTGCCAGCAGGCCTTTTCCCCCGAACGAGCAGTACTTC.

The rearrangement uses TRBV5-6 and TRBJ1-2, with 8 bases aligning to TRBD1. CDR1 and CDR2 from the germline V gene are SGHDT and YYEEEE. This CDR3 comprises 13 residues. With 2 bases clipped from V and 4 bases from J, the junction kept 1 base outside the gene matches. CDR3 sequence reads: CASSFGQGYGYTF. The CDR3 bases are TGTGCCAGCAGCTTCGGACAGGGCTATGGCTACACCTTC.

The chain carries TRBV4-3 and TRBJ2-3; TRBD2 aligns across 13 bases. Trimming took 5 bases from V and 5 from J; bases not matched to a gene: 16. CDR3 length: 19 residues. Germline CDR1 and CDR2: LGHNA and YSLEER. The CDR3 loop is CASSAPTSGGAFGKDTQYF. As DNA, the CDR3 is TGCGCCAGCAGCGCCCCCACTAGCGGGGGGGCCTTCGGAAAAGATACGCAGTATTTT.

The chain carries TRBV6-1 and TRBJ2-3; tentative D call: TRBD1 (6 bases). The germline V gene encodes CDR1 MNHNS and CDR2 SASEGT. The V gene lost 6 bases and the J gene lost 5 bases, with 15 bases spanning the gap. CDR3 length equals 14 residues. Written as DNA, the CDR3 is TGTGCCAGCAGATCCGGGACATTAGTAGATACGCAGTATTTT. Its protein is CASRSGTLVDTQYF.

The V and J genes are TRBV5-1 and TRBJ2-1; 11 bases map to TRBD2. V shed 2 bases and J 3 bases; nucleotides not matched to a gene: 4. Germline V gene sequence: CDR1 SGHRS, CDR2 YFSETQ. The CDR3 loop spans 16 amino acids. CDR3 in amino acids: CASSLPGTSGYNEQFF. The CDR3 DNA sequence: TGCGCCAGCAGCTTACCCGGGACTAGCGGCTACAATGAGCAGTTCTTC.

This clone came up once. The chain joins TRBV28 to TRBJ1-5; the match to TRBD1 covers 7 bases. The CDR3 covers 16 residues. Germline assignment: CDR1 MDHEN and CDR2 SYDVKM. The trim removed 5 bases at V and 5 bases at J, leaving 12 bases unmatched. In nucleotides, the CDR3 is TGTGCCAGCAGTCCCTTTTACAGGGGCAGCTATCAGCCCCAGCATTTT. Amino acids: CASSPFYRGSYQPQHF. The entire variable domain, with the rest obtained from reference TRBV28 and TRBJ1-5, is as follows: DVKVTQSSRYLVKRTGEKVFLECVQDMDHENMFWYRQDPGLGLRLIYFSYDVKMKEKGDIPEGYSVSREKKERFSLILESASTNQTSMYLCASSPFYRGSYQPQHFGDGTRLSIL.

In regard to this clone: The junction departs from the called germline gene at one end, perhaps through a read error. The chain uses TRBV7-7 and TRBJ2-3; D unresolved. Looked up from germline, CDR1 is SSHAT and CDR2 is FNYEAQ (reference sequence). The CDR3 has 14 residues. Here the CDR3 reads CASSVLPGTDTQYF. The CDR3 DNA reads as TGTGCTAGCAGCGTCCTACCAGGCACAGATACGCAGTATTTT.

This clone showed up just a few times. This chain connects TRBV18 to TRBJ2-7; TRBD2 matches at 12 bases. The J segment lost 1 base and the V segment lost 6 bases, leaving 7 bases of the junction unmatched. This CDR3 spans 16 amino acids. Germline CDR1 and CDR2: KGHSH and LQKENI. CDR3 in DNA: TGTGCCAGCTCGTCCCGACTAGCGGGAGAGTCCTACGAGCAGTACTTC. It is translated as CASSSRLAGESYEQYF.

The V gene is TRBV7-9, the J gene TRBJ2-7, with no clear D. Between the trimmed V and J ends, which lost 4 bases and 6 bases, there was a span of 19 bases. The CDR3 loop spans 15 amino acids. Germline V gene lookup returns CDR1 SEHNR and CDR2 FQNEAQ (reference sequence). The CDR3 DNA is TGTGCCAGCAGCTCCCCCAGTCCTCGAGTGGGCGAGCAGTACTTC. The encoded protein is CASSSPSPRVGEQYF.

The chain couples TRBV27 to TRBJ2-7, with 9 bases lining up with TRBD1. V shed 7 bases and J 3 bases; nucleotides not matched to a gene: 10. Germline values: CDR1 MNHEY, CDR2 SMNVEV (reference sequence). The CDR3 runs 15 residues. The CDR3 DNA reads as TGTGCCAGCAACCCCGGGACAGGGAAAGTCTACGAGCAGTACTTC. This sequence encodes CASNPGTGKVYEQYF.

The rearrangement joins TRBV5-4 to TRBJ2-5; no definite D call. The length of the CDR3 is 13 residues. V was clipped by 0 bases and J by 7 bases, with 10 bases between them. Germline V gene sequence: CDR1 SGHNT, CDR2 YYREEE (reference sequence). This chain's CDR3 is CASSLDSVGTQYF. The CDR3 DNA reads as TGTGCCAGCAGCTTGGACAGTGTGGGGACCCAGTACTTC.

V usage is TRBV2 and J usage is TRBJ1-3; no clear D gene. Trimming stripped 1 base from V and 1 base from J, with 8 bases between. The CDR3 has 15 residues. CDR1 and CDR2 from the germline V gene are SNHLY and FYNNEI. Here the CDR3 DNA reads TGTGCCAGCAGTGAAGGGCCGGGGTCTGGAAACACCATATATTTT. Protein sequence: CASSEGPGSGNTIYF. The whole variable domain, remainder taken from reference TRBV2 and TRBJ1-3, is EPEVTQTPSHQVTQMGQEVILRCVPISNHLYFYWYRQILGQKVEFLVSFYNNEISEKSEIFDDQFSVERPDGSNFTLKIRSTKLEDSAMYFCASSEGPGSGNTIYFGEGSWLTVV.

This chain connects TRBV29-1 to TRBJ1-2, with unresolved D. The V and J ends lost 0 bases and 10 bases respectively, with 12 bases between them. Germline CDR1 is SQVTM and CDR2 is ANQGSEA. The CDR3 extends over 12 amino acids. The CDR3 is CSVEDDGLVYTF. The CDR3 bases are TGCAGCGTTGAAGATGATGGGTTAGTCTACACCTTC.

The chain has TRBV2 and TRBJ2-5; 7 bases are shared with TRBD1. J gave up 1 base and V 6 bases, and 8 bases lay outside the gene matches. This CDR3 spans 15 amino acids. Germline CDR1 reads SNHLY; CDR2 reads FYNNEI. The CDR3 coding sequence is TGTGCCAGCAGGTTTGGGACAGCCTTCCAAGAGACCCAGTACTTC. Protein sequence: CASRFGTAFQETQYF.